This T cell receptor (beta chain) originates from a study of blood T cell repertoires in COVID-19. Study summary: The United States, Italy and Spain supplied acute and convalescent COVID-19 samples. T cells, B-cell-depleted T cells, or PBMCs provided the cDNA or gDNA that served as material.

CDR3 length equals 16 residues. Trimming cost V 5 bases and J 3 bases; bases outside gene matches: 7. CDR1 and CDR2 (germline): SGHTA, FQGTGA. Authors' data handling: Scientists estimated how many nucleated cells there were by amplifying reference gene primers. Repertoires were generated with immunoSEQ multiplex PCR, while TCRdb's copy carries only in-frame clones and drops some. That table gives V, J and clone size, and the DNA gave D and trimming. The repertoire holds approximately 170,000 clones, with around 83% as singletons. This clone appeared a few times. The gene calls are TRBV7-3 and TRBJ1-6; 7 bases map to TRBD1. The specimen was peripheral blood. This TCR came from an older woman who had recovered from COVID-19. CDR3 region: CASSRTGQNYNSPLHF. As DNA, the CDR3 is TGTGCCAGCAGCCGCACGGGACAGAACTATAATTCACCCCTCCACTTT. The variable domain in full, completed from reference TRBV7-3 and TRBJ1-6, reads GAGVSQTPSNKVTEKGKYVELRCDPISGHTALYWYRQSLGQGPEFLIYFQGTGAADDSGLPNDRFFAVRPEGSVSTLKIQRTERGDSAVYLCASSRTGQNYNSPLHFGNGTRLTVT.